This TCR beta chain was captured in a study of blood T cell repertoires in COVID-19. Study in general: Samples came from the United States, Italy and Spain, spanning acute and convalescent COVID-19.

The assay was immunoSEQ multiplex PCR, and TCRdb's table has in-frame clones only and misses some. The table shows roughly 200,000 clones, with roughly 79% occurring only once. Seattle patients were enrolled during active infection and followed longitudinally. The sequenced sample was peripheral blood. The source is a woman in her thirties or forties with COVID-19, enrolled during active disease.

CDR3 bases: TGTGCCAGCCTTAGGGTCGGGAGGGCTCCAACGCAGTATTTT. It specifies CASLRVGRAPTQYF. The chain couples TRBV6-6 to TRBJ2-3; TRBD2 aligns across 8 bases. The CDR3 loop spans 14 amino acids. V dropped 8 bases and J dropped 9; count of bases not matched to a gene: 13. Germline assignment: CDR1 MNHNY and CDR2 SVGAGI (reference sequence).